This T cell receptor beta chain was observed in a study of T cell changes during pregnancy in multiple sclerosis. Some clones are missing from TCRdb's copy, which holds only in-frame ones; the method was immunoSEQ multiplex PCR. The top ten clones hold 0.95% to 1.5% of a sample with over 30,000 clones, around 92% of them seen once. Germline CDR1 and CDR2: LNHDA and SQIVND (reference sequence). Germline trimming cut 3 bases from V and 1 base from J; bases unmatched to any gene: 3. The CDR3 loop spans 15 amino acids. The chain joins TRBV19 to TRBJ2-1; 7 nucleotides match TRBD2. The sequencing input was PBMCs (not recorded whether the cells were cultured). This TCR came from a female donor with multiple sclerosis, enrolled in a pregnancy study. In nucleotides, the CDR3 is TGTGCCAGTAGTATTGCGGGAGCATCCTACAATGAGCAGTTCTTC. This translates into CASSIAGASYNEQFF.